This T cell receptor beta chain was identified during a study of control samples from healthy donors and cancer patients. Generated by immunoSEQ multiplex PCR, the TCRdb table keeps only in-frame clones and is missing some. The sample has tens of thousands of clones, about nine tenths seen once; the top ten hold under 4%. Trimming cost V 4 bases and J 5 bases, with 11 bases left between them. CDR1 and CDR2 (germline): SGHDN, FVKESK. The CDR3 runs 13 residues. The specimen was blood. The sequence was collected from a woman between 18 and 30 years old in good health. The chain has TRBV14 and TRBJ2-5; D is undetermined. CDR3 region: CASSRTWGETQYF. As DNA, the CDR3 is TGTGCCAGCAGCCGCACTTGGGGTGAGACCCAGTACTTC. Based on the CDR3 plus reference TRBV14 and TRBJ2-5, the full variable domain is EAGVTQFPSHSVIEKGQTVTLRCDPISGHDNLYWYRRVMGKEIKFLLHFVKESKQDESGMPNNRFLAERTGGTYSTLKVQPAELEDSGVYFCASSRTWGETQYFGPGTRLLVL.